This T cell receptor (beta chain) was recovered during a study of blood T cells in healthy people across ages. Regarding the study as a whole: Samples with more naive T cells showed higher observed beta diversity. Roughly linearly, TCR beta diversity per million T cells fell as age increased. Nothing was known about donor CMV status, and this possibly confounded expanded clonotype changes. Naive CD4+ cell counts and diversity both ran higher in long-lived than in aged donors.

A J-beta primer mix and a sample-barcoded 5' primer were used in a second PCR of about 7 to 12 cycles. TCRdb re-called the 5' RACE reads with MiXCR, one entry per CDR3 protein. The repertoire consists of over a million distinct CDR3 sequences, with approximately 43% occurring once and the leading ten covering under 5%. A few counts support this clonotype. Antigen specificity is unknown. The CDR3 has 13 residues. Germline assignment: CDR1 SGHDN and CDR2 FVKESK. The germline V and J ends were trimmed by 2 bases and 4 bases, with 8 bases remaining between them. This TCR derives from a woman between 18 and 30 years old in good health. The chain couples TRBV14 to TRBJ1-1; possible D gene TRBD1, 6 bases. Material: blood. CDR3 DNA sequence: TGTGCCAGCAGCCAACAACAGGGCACTGAAGCTTTCTTT. This codes for CASSQQQGTEAFF.